The 5 T cell receptor beta chains presented below share a single source sample, sequenced in a study of T cells in Graves' hyperthyroidism and ophthalmopathy. RNA transcripts served as the template for amplifying TCR beta CDR3 regions. Initially, a first-round RT-PCR of the TCR CDR3 employed the HTBI primer set. TCRdb independently ran MiXCR on the multiplex PCR reads; one entry per CDR3 protein. The sample comprises roughly 660,000 distinct CDR3 sequences, roughly a sixth of which are singletons, and roughly a sixth rests with the top ten. The sequencing input was blood. The receptors originated from a man aged 50 or older with Graves' hyperthyroidism.

The chain joins TRBV20-1 to TRBJ2-6; no definite D call. V gave up 5 bases and J gave up 4 bases, with 6 bases separating them. CDR1 and CDR2 from the germline V gene are DFQATT and SNEGSKA (reference sequence). CDR3 length equals 12 residues. For the CDR3, the DNA is TGCAGTGCTCCGACAGGGGCCAACGTCCTGACTTTC. This codes for CSAPTGANVLTF.

This clonotype was detected only a few times. V usage is TRBV20-1 and J usage is TRBJ2-7, with 9 bases fitting TRBD1. CDR3 length equals 14 residues. V lost 8 bases, J lost 3 bases, and 11 bases stayed unmatched. Germline V gene data show CDR1 as DFQATT and CDR2 as SNEGSKA (reference sequence). The CDR3 nucleotides read TGCAGTTCCGGGGGGACAGGGTTGGGCTACGAGCAGTACTTC. Translated: CSSGGTGLGYEQYF.

This clonotype was recorded many times. This rearrangement joins TRBV12-3 or TRBV12-4 to TRBJ2-2; TRBD1 matches 11 bases. CDR3 length equals 14 residues. V gave up 8 bases and J gave up 6 bases; unmatched junction bases: 5. The CDR3 spells CASGRTGGSGELFF. The CDR3 DNA reads TGTGCCAGCGGACGGACAGGGGGCTCCGGGGAGCTGTTTTTT.

In its sample, this clonotype was seen many times. The chain has TRBV15 and TRBJ2-1; D is ambiguous. The CDR3 length is 14 residues. V was shortened by 1 base and J by 4 bases, with 8 bases between the two germline ends. CDR1 is LNHNV and CDR2 is YYDKDF in the germline V gene (reference sequence). The CDR3 spells CATSRGASYNEQFF. The CDR3, as DNA: TGTGCCACCAGCAGAGGGGCCTCTTACAATGAGCAGTTCTTC.

This clonotype was recorded a few times. The chain carries TRBV7-9 and TRBJ2-1; the D gene is possibly TRBD1 (9 bases). The CDR3 has 17 residues. The germline V gene has CDR1 SEHNR and CDR2 FQNEAQ (reference sequence). Trimming pared 7 bases from V and 4 bases from J, leaving 23 bases between. CDR3 DNA sequence: TGTGCCAGCACCGTCCGGGAGGGGACAGGGACTTACAATGAGCAGTTCTTC. This sequence encodes CASTVREGTGTYNEQFF.